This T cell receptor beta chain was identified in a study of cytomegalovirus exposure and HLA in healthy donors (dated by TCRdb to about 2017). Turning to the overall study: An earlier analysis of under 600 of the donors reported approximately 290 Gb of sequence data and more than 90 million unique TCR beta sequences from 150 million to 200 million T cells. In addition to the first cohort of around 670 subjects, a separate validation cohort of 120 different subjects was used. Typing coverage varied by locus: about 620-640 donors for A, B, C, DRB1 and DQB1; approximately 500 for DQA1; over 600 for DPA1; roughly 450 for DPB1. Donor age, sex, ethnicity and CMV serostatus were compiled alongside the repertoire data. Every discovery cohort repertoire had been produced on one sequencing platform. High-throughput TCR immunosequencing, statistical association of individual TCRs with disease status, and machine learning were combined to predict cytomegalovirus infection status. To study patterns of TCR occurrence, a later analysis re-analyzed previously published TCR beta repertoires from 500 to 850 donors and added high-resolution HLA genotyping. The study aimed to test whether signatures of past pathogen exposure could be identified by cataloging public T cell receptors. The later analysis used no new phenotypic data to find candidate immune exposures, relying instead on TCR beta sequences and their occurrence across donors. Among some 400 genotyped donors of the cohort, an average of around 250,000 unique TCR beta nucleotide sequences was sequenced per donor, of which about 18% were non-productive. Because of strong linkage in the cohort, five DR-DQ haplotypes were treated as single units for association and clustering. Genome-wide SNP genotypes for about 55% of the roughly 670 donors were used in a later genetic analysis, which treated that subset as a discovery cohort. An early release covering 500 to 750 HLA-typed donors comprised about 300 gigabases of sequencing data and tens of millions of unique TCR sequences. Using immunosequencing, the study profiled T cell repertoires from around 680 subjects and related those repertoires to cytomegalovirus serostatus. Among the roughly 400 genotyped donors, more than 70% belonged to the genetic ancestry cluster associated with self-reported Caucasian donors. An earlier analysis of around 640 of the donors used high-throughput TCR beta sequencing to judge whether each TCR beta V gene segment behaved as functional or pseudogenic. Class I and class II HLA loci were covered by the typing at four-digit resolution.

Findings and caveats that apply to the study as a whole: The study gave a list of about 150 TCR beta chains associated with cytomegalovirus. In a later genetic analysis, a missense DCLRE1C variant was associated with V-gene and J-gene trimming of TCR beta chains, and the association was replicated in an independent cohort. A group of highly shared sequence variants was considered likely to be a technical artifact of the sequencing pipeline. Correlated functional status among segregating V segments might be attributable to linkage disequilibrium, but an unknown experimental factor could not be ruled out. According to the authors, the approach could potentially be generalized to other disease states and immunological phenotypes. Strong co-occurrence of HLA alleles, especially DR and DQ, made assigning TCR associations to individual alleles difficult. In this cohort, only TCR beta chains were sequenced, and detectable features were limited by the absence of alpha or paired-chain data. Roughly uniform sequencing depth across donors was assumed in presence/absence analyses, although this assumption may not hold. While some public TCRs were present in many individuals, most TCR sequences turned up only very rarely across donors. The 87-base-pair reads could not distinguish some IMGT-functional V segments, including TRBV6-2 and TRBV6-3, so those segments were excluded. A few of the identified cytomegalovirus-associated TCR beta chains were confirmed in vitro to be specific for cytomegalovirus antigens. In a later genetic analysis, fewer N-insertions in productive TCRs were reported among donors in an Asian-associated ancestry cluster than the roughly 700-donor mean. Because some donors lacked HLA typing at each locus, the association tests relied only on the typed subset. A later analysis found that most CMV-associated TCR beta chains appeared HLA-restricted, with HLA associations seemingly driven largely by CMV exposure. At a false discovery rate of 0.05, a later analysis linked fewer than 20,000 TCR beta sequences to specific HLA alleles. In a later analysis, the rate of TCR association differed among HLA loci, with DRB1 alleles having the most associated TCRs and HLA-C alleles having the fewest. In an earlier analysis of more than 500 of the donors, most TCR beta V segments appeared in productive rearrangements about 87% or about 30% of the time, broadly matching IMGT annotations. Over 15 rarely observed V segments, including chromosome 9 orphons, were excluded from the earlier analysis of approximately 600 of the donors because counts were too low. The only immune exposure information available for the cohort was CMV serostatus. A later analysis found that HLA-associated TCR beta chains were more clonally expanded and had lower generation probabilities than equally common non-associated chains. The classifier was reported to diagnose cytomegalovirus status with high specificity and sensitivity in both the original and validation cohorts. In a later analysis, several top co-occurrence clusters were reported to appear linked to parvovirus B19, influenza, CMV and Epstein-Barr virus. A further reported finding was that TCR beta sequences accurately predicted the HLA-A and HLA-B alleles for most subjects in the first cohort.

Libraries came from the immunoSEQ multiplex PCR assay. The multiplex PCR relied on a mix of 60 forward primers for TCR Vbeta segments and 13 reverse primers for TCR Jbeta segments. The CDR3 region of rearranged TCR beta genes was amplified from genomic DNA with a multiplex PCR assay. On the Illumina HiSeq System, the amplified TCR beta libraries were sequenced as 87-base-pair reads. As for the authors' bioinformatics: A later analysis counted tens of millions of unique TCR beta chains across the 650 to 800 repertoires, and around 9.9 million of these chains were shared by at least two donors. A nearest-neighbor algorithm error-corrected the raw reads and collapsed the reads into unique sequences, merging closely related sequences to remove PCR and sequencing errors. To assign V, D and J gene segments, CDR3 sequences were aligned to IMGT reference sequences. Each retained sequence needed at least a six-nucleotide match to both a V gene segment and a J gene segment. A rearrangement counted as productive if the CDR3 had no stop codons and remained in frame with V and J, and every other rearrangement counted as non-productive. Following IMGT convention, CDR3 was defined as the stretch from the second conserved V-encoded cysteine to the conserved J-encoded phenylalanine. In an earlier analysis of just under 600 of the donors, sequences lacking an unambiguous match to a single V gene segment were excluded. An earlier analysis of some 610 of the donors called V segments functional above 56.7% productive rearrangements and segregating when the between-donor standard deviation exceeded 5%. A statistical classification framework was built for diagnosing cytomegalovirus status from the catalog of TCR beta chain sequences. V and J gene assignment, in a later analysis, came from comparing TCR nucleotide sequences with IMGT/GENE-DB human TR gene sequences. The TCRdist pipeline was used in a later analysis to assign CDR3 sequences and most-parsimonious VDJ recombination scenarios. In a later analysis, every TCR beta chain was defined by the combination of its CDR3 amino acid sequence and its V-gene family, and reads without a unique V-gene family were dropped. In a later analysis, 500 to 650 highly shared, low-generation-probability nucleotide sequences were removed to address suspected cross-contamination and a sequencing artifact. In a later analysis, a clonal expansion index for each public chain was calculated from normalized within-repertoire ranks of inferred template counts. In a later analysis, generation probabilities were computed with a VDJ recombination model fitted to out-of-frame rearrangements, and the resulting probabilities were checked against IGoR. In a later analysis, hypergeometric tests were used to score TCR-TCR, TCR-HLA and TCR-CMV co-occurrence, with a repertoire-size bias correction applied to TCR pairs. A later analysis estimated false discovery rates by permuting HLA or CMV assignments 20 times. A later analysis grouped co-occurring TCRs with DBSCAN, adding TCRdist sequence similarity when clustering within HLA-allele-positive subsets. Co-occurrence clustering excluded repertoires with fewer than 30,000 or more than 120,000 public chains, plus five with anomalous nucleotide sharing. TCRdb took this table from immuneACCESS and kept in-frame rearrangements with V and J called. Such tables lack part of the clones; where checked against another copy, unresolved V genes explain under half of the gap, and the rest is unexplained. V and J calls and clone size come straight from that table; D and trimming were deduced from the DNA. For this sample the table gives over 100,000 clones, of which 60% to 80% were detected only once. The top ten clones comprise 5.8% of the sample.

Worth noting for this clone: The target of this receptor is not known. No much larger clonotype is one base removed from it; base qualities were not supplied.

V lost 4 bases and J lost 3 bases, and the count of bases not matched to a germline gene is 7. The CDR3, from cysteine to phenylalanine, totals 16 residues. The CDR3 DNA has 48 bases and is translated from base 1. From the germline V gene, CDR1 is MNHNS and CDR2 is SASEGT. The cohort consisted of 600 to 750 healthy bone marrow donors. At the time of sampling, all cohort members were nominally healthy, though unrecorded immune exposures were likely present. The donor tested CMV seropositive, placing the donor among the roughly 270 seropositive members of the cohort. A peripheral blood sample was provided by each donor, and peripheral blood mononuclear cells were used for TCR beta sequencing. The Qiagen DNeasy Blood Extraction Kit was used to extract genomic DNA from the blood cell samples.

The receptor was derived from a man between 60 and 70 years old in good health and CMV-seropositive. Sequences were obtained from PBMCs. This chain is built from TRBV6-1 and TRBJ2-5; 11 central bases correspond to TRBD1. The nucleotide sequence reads TGTGCCAGCAGTGCACCGGGACAGGGGGTGAAAGAGACCCAGTACTTC. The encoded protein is CASSAPGQGVKETQYF.